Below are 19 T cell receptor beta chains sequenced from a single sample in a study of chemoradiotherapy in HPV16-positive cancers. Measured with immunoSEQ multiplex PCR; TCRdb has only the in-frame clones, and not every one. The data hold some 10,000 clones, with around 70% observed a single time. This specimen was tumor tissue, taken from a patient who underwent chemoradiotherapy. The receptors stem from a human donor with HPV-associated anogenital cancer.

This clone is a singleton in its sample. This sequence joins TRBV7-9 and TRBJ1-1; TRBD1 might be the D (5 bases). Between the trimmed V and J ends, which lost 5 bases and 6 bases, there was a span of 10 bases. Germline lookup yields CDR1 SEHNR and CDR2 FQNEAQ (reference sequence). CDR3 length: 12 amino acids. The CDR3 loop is CASSPGTPEAFF. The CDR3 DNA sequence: TGTGCCAGCAGCCCTGGGACCCCTGAAGCTTTCTTT.

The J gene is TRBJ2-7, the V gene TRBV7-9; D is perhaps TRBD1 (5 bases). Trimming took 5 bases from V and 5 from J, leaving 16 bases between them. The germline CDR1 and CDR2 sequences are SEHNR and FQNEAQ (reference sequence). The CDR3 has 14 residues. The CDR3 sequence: CASSPGQGHHEQYF. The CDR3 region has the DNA TGTGCCAGCAGCCCCGGCCAGGGCCACCACGAGCAGTACTTC.

The CDR3 here is CASSLDRVSYGYTF. CDR3 sequence (DNA): TGTGCCAGCAGCTTAGATAGGGTCAGTTACGGCTACACCTTC. J is TRBJ1-2 and V is TRBV11-2, with unresolved D. Trimming pared 0 bases from V and 8 bases from J, leaving 13 bases between. Germline CDR1 and CDR2: SGHAT and FQNNGV. The CDR3 covers 14 residues.

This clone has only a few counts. The CDR3 coding sequence is TGCGCCAGCAGCAGGGACAGGGGCGCTAACTATGGCTACACCTTC. Encoded protein: CASSRDRGANYGYTF. The chain employs TRBV5-1 and TRBJ1-2; 10 bases agree with TRBD1. Germline-derived CDR1 and CDR2 are SGHRS and YFSETQ. After removal of 4 bases from V and 0 bases from J, the junction contained 3 bases not matched to a gene. The length of the CDR3 is 15 residues. Filled out from reference TRBV5-1 and TRBJ1-2, the complete variable domain reads KAGVTQTPRYLIKTRGQQVTLSCSPISGHRSVSWYQQTPGQGLQFLFEYFSETQRNKGNFPGRFSGRQFSNSRSEMNVSTLELGDSALYLCASSRDRGANYGYTFGSGTRLTVV.

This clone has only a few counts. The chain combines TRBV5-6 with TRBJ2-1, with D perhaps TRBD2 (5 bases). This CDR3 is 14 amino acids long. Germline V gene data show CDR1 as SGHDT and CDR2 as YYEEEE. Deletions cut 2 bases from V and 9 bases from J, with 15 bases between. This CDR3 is CASSFEYSRGEQFF. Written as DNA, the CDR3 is TGTGCCAGCAGCTTTGAGTATTCCCGGGGTGAGCAGTTCTTC.

CDR3 amino acids: CASSLRQGASYEQYF. The CDR3 nucleotides are TGTGCCAGCAGTTTAAGGCAGGGGGCGTCCTACGAGCAGTACTTC. The chain couples TRBV28 to TRBJ2-7, with TRBD1 matching over 8 bases. J was trimmed by 1 base and V by 2 bases; bases with no gene match: 4. The CDR3 is 15 residues long. Germline values: CDR1 MDHEN, CDR2 SYDVKM.

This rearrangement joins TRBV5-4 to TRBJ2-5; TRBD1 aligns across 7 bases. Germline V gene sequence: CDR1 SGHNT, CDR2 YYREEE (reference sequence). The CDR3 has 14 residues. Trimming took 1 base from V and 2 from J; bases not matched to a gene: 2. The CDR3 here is CASSLTGAQETQYF. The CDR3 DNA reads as TGTGCCAGCAGCTTGACAGGGGCACAAGAGACCCAGTACTTC.

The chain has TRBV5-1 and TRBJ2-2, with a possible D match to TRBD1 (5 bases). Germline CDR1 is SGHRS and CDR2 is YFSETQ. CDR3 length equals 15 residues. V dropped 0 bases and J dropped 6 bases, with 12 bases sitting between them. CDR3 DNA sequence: TGCGCCAGCAGCTTGGCTCCAGGGAAGGCCGGGGAGCTGTTTTTT. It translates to CASSLAPGKAGELFF.

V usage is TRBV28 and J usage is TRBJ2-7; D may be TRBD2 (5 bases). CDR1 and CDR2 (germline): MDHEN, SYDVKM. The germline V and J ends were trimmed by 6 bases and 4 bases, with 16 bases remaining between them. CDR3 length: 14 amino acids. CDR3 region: CASSSDWFSYEQYF. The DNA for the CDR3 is TGTGCCAGCAGCTCGGACTGGTTCTCTTACGAGCAGTACTTC.

The CDR3 is CASSDPLARNQPQHF. Here the CDR3 DNA reads TGTGCCAGCAGTGACCCCCTGGCGCGCAATCAGCCCCAGCATTTT. The chain combines TRBV2 with TRBJ1-5; D remains ambiguous. Germline-derived CDR1 and CDR2 are SNHLY and FYNNEI. The CDR3 contains 15 residues. With 3 bases removed from V and 2 bases from J, the gap between germline ends came to 11 bases. Looking up the rest from reference TRBV2 and TRBJ1-5 gives the full variable domain: EPEVTQTPSHQVTQMGQEVILRCVPISNHLYFYWYRQILGQKVEFLVSFYNNEISEKSEIFDDQFSVERPDGSNFTLKIRSTKLEDSAMYFCASSDPLARNQPQHFGDGTRLSIL.

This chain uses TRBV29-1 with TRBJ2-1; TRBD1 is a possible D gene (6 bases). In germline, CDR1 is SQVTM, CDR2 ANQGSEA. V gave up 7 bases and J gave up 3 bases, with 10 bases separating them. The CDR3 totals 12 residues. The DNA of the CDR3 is TGCAGCGCGGCAGGGGTCTACAATGAGCAGTTCTTC. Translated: CSAAGVYNEQFF.

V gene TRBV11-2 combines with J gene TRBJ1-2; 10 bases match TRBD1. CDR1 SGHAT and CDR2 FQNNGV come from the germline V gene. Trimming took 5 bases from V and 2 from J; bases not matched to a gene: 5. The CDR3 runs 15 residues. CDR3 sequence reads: CASSGGGQGNYGYTF. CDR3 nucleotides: TGTGCCAGCAGCGGAGGGGGACAGGGGAACTATGGCTACACCTTC.

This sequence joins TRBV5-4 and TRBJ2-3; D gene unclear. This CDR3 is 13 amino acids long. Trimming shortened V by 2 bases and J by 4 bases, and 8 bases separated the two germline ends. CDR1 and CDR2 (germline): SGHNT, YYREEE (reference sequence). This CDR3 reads CASSLPYPDTQYF. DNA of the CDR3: TGTGCCAGCAGCTTACCCTATCCAGATACGCAGTATTTT.

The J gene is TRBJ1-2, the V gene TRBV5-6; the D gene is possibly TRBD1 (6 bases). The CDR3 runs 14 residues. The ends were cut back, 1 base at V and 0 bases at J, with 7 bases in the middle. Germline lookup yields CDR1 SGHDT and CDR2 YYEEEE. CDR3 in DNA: TGTGCCAGCAGCTTGCGGGGGCCTAACTATGGCTACACCTTC. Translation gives CASSLRGPNYGYTF.

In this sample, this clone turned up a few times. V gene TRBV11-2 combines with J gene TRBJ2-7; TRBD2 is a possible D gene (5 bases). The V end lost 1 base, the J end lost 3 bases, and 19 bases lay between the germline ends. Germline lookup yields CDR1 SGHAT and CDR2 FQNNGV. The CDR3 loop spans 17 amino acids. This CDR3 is CASSLVSGSAGLYEQYF. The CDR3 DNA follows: TGTGCCAGCAGCTTAGTAAGCGGCAGCGCAGGACTCTACGAGCAGTACTTC.

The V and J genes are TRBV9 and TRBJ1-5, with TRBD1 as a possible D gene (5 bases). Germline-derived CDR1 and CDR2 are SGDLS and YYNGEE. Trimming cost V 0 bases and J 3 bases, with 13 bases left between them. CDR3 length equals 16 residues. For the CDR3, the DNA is TGTGCCAGCAGCGTAGGTCGGGGGGGAGACAATCAGCCCCAGCATTTT. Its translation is CASSVGRGGDNQPQHF.

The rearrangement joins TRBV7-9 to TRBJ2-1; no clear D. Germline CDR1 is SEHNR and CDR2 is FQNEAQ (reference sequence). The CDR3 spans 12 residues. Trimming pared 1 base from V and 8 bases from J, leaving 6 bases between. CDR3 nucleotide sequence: TGTGCCAGCAGCTTAGGGTTCGATGAGCAGTTCTTC. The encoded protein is CASSLGFDEQFF.

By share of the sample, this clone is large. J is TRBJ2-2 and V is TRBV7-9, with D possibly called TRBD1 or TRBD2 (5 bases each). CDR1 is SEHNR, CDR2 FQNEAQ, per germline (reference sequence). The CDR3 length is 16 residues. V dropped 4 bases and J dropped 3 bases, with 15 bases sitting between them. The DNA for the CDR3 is TGTGCCAGCAGCTGGGGACGAGGCCGTGACACCGGGGAGCTGTTTTTT. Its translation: CASSWGRGRDTGELFF.

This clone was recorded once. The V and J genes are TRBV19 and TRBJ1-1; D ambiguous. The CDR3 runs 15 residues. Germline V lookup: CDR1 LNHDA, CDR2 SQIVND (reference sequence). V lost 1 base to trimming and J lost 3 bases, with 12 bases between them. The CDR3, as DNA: TGTGCCAGTAGTATAGTAGGGCGGCGGGACACTGAAGCTTTCTTT. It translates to CASSIVGRRDTEAFF.